This T cell receptor (beta chain) was captured in a study of a mutant IDH1 vaccine in newly diagnosed glioma (dated by TCRdb to about 2021). Turning to the overall study: Patients received eight vaccinations in weeks 1, 3, 5, 7, 11, 15, 19 and 23, corresponding to visits V03 through V10. Vaccination was initiated 4-6 weeks after radiotherapy alone, or concurrently with temozolomide cycles in the chemotherapy-containing groups. Of the approximately 30 treated patients, 62.5% were male and around 40% were female, and the mean age was 40.4 years. Before enrollment, patients had received standard therapy of radiotherapy alone, temozolomide alone, or radiochemotherapy with temozolomide; most received the combination. Peripheral blood was drawn at six visits: V03 (baseline), V05, V07, V10, V12 and V13. For exploratory analyses, fewer than 30 treated patients had longitudinal TCRB deep sequencing done wherever samples were available. On the study overall, not on this receptor specifically: Changes in the top peripheral T cell clonotypes picked up by TCRB sequencing did not appear to be linked to pseudoprogression. It was noted by the authors that analyses of patient blood samples could not be reproduced owing to sample limitations. Selection of PBMC samples for TCRB deep sequencing was based on availability. Immune responses induced by the vaccine were seen in over 90% of patients across multiple MHC alleles.

This specimen's time point label, per the study, means: week 23, last vaccination. A 20-mer mutant IDH1 peptide at 300 micrograms in Montanide made up each vaccine dose, which was injected subcutaneously together with topical imiquimod. The donors had newly diagnosed IDH1-mutant astrocytomas of WHO grade 3 or 4 that showed loss of nuclear ATRX. The samples were drawn from NOA16, a multicentre, single-arm, open-label phase I trial in Germany that tested a mutant IDH1 peptide vaccine in humans for the first time. Genomic DNA for TCRB sequencing was isolated from EDTA blood with the DNeasy Blood and Tissue Kit. The CDR3 goes from the cysteine to the phenylalanine over 14 residues. The entry retains the CDR3 DNA only, 42 bases that are in frame from base 1. The CDR1 and CDR2 encoded by the germline V gene are SGHTA and FQGNSA. The V end loses 1 base and the J end loses 10 bases, and a stretch of 13 bases separates them.

The method behind the library was the immunoSEQ multiplex PCR assay. Following the manufacturer's protocol, the hsTCRB Kit was used to amplify rearranged TCR beta chain sequences. An Illumina MiSeq was used to sequence the TCRB libraries. The study's own analysis went as follows. The proprietary platform of the kit vendor was used for demultiplexing, trimming and gene mapping. Drawn from immuneACCESS, this table holds only the in-frame rearrangements with V and J called that TCRdb kept. Clones are partly lost; checked studies trace under half to an unresolved V gene and leave the rest unexplained. V and J calls plus clone size are reproduced from that table; the DNA served to infer D and trimming. The sample table lists some 70,000 clones, under 90% of them with a count of one. About an eighth of the sample is in the top ten clones. As concerns this clone: Its antigen target is currently unknown. No base quality values were provided; no much bigger clone lies one nucleotide off.

Recombination joined TRBV7-2 with TRBJ1-4; perhaps TRBD1 is the D gene, with 5 bases matching. The specimen comprised PBMCs, sampled from a glioma patient whose treatment included an IDH1 peptide vaccine. The receptor was derived from a man between 18 and 29 years old with glioma. CDR3 sequence: CASSLDQGRGKLFF. The sequenced DNA is TGTGCCAGCAGCTTAGATCAGGGAAGGGGAAAACTGTTTTTT.